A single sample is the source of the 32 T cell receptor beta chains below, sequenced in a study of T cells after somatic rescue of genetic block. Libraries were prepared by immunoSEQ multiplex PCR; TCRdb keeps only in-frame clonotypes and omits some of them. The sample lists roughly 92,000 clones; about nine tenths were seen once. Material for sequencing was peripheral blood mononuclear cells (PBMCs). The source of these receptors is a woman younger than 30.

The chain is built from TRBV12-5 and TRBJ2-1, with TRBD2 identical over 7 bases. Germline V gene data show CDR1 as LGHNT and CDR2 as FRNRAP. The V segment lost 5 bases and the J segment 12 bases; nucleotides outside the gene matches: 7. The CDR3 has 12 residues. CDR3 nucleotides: TGTGCTAGTGGTGCGAGACTAGCCAGGCAGTTCTTC. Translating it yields CASGARLARQFF. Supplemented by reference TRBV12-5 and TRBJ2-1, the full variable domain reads DARVTQTPRHKVTEMGQEVTMRCQPILGHNTVFWYRQTMMQGLELLAYFRNRAPLDDSGMPKDRFSAEMPDATLATLKIQPSEPRDSAVYFCASGARLARQFFGPGTRLTVL.

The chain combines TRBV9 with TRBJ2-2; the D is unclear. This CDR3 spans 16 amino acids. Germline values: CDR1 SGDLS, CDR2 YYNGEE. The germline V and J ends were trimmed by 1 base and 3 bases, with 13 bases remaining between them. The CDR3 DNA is TGTGCCAGCAGCGTAACGCGCGGCAGCTACACCGGGGAGCTGTTTTTT. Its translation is CASSVTRGSYTGELFF. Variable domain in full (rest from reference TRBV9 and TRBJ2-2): DSGVTQTPKHLITATGQRVTLRCSPRSGDLSVYWYQQSLDQGLQFLIQYYNGEERAKGNILERFSAQQFPDLHSELNLSSLELGDSALYFCASSVTRGSYTGELFFGEGSRLTVL.

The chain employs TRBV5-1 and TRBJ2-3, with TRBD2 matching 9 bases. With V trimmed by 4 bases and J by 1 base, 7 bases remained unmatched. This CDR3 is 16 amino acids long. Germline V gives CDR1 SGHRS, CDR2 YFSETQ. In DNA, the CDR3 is TGCGCCAGCAGCGCCCCTAGCGGGGTAGGCACAGATACGCAGTATTTT. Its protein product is CASSAPSGVGTDTQYF. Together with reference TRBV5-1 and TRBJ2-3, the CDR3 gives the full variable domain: KAGVTQTPRYLIKTRGQQVTLSCSPISGHRSVSWYQQTPGQGLQFLFEYFSETQRNKGNFPGRFSGRQFSNSRSEMNVSTLELGDSALYLCASSAPSGVGTDTQYFGPGTRLTVL.

The CDR3 DNA reads TGTGCCAGCAGCGTCCCGGCTAGCGGGATGATCGGGGAGACCCAGTACTTC. Protein: CASSVPASGMIGETQYF. The chain employs TRBV9 and TRBJ2-5; 9 nucleotides agree with TRBD2. The trim removed 2 bases at V and 5 bases at J, leaving 13 bases unmatched. Germline assignment: CDR1 SGDLS and CDR2 YYNGEE. This CDR3 region has 17 residues.

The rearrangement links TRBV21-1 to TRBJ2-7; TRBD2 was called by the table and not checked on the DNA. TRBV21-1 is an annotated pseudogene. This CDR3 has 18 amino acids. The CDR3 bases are TGTGCCAGCAGCAAAGAGGGTTCGAGACGGGAGGCCCCCTACGAGCAGTACTTC. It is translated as CASSKEGSRREAPYEQYF.

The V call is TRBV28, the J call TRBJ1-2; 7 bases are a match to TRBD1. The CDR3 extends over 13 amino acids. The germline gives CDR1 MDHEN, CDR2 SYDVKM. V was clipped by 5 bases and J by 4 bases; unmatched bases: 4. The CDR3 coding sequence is TGTGCCAGCAGTGAGGGACAGATCTATGGCTACACCTTC. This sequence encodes CASSEGQIYGYTF.

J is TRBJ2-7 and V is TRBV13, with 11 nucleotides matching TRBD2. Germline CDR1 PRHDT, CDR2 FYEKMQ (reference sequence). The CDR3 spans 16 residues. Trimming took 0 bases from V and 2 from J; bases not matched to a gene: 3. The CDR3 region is CASSLGLAGVPYEQYF. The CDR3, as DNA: TGTGCCAGCAGCTTAGGACTAGCGGGAGTCCCCTACGAGCAGTACTTC.

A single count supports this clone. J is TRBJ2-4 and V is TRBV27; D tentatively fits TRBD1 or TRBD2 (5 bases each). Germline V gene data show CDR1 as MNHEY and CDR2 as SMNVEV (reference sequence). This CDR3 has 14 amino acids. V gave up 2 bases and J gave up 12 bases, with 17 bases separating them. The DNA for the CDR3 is TGTGCCAGCAGTTTAGCCGGGACCGCTCTCCGTCAGTACTTC. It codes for CASSLAGTALRQYF.

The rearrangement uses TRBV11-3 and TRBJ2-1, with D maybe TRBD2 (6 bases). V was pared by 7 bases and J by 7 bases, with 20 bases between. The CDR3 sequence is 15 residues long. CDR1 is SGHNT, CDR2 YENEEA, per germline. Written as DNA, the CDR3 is TGTGCCAGCATCCCGGGCCCGGACGGGGGAAATGAGCAGTTCTTC. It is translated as CASIPGPDGGNEQFF.

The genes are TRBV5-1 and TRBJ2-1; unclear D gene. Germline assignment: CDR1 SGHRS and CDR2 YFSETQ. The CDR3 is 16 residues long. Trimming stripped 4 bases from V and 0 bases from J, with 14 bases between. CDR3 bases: TGCGCCAGCAGCCCTGGAACGACTCCCTCCTACAATGAGCAGTTCTTC. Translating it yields CASSPGTTPSYNEQFF.

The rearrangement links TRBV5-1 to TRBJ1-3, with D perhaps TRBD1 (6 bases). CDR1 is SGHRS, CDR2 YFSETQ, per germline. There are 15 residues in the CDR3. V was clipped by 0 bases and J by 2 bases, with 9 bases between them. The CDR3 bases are TGCGCCAGCAGCTTGGGGTCAGGGGCTGGAAACACCATATATTTT. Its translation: CASSLGSGAGNTIYF.

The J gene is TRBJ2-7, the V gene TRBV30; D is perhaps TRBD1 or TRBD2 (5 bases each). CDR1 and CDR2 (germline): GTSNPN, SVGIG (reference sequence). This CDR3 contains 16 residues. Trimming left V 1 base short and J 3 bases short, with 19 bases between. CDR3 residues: CAWSADYGGRGYEQYF. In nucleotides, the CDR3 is TGTGCCTGGAGTGCGGATTATGGGGGTAGGGGCTACGAGCAGTACTTC.

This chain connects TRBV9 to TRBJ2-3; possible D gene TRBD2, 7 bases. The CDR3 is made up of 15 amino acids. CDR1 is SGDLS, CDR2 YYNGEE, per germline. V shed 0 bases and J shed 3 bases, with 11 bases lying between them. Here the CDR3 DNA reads TGTGCCAGCAGCGTAGAGGGGGGGCGGACAGATACGCAGTATTTT. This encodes CASSVEGGRTDTQYF.

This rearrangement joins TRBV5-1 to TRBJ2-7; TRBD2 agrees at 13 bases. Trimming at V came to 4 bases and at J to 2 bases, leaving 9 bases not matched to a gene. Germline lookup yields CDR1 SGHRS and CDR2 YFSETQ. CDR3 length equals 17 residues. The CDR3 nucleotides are TGCGCCAGCAGCCCGTTAGGACTAGCGGGAGTCCCCTACGAGCAGTACTTC. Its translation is CASSPLGLAGVPYEQYF.

The CDR3 region is CSVDAGYGYTF. DNA for the CDR3: TGCAGCGTTGACGCAGGATATGGCTACACCTTC. V usage is TRBV29-1 and J usage is TRBJ1-2; D is unclear. With 3 bases removed from V and 5 bases from J, the gap between germline ends came to 7 bases. The germline V gene encodes CDR1 SQVTM and CDR2 ANQGSEA. This CDR3 region has 11 residues.

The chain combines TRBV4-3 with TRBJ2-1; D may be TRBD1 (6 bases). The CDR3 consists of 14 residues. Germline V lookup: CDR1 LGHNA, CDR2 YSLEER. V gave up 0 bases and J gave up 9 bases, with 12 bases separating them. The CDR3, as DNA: TGCGCCAGCAGCCAAGATCCAGGGGCCCGTGAGCAGTTCTTC. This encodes CASSQDPGAREQFF.

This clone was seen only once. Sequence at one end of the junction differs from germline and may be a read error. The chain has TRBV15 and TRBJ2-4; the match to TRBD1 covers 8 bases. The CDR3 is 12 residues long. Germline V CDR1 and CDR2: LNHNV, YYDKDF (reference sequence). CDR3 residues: CATSRVGQGFDF. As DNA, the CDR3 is TGTGCCACCAGCAGAGTCGGACAGGGTTTCGACTTC.

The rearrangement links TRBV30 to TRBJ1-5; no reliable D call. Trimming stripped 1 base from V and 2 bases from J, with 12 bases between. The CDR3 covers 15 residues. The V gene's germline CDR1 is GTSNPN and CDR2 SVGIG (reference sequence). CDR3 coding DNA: TGTGCCTGGAGTGAGGTGGGATGGGGCAATCAGCCCCAGCATTTT. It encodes CAWSEVGWGNQPQHF.

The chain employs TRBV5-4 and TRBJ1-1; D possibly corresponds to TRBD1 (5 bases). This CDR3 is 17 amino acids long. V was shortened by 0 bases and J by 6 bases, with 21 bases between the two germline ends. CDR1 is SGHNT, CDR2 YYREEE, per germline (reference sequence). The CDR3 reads CASSLGPFGTSEAEAFF. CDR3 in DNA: TGTGCCAGCAGCTTGGGCCCTTTTGGGACTTCGGAGGCTGAAGCTTTCTTT.

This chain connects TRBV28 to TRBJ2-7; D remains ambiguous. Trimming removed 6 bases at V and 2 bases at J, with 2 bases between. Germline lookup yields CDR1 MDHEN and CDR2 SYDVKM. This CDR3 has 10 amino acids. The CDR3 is CASSTYEQYF. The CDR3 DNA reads TGTGCCAGCAGCACCTACGAGCAGTACTTC.

CDR3 bases: TGTGCCAGCAGTCCCGGACGGAACAATCAGCCCCAGCATTTT. Encoded protein: CASSPGRNNQPQHF. This sequence joins TRBV6-1 and TRBJ1-5, with D hard to call. In germline, CDR1 is MNHNS, CDR2 SASEGT. Trimming took off 5 bases at V and 3 bases at J, with 11 bases between the two ends. The CDR3 extends over 14 amino acids.

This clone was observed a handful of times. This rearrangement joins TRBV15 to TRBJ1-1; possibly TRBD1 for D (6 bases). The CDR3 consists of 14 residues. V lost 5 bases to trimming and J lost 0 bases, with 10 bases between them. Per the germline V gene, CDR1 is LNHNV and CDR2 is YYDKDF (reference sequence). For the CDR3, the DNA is TGTGCCACCAGCCAGACAGGACTGAACACTGAAGCTTTCTTT. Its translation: CATSQTGLNTEAFF.

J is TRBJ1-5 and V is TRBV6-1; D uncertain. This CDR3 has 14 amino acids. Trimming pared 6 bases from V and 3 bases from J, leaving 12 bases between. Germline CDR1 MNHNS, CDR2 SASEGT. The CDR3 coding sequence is TGTGCCAGCAGCCCCCTGCTTCCCAATCAGCCCCAGCATTTT. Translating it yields CASSPLLPNQPQHF.

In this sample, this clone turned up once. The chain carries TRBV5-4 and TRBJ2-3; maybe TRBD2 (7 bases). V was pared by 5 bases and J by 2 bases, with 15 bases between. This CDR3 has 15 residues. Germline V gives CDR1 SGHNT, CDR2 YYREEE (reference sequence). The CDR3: CASSKGGESTDTQYF. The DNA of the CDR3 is TGTGCCAGCAGTAAAGGGGGGGAATCCACAGATACGCAGTATTTT. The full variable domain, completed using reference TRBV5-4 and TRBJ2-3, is ETGVTQSPTHLIKTRGQQVTLRCSSQSGHNTVSWYQQALGQGPQFIFQYYREEENGRGNFPPRFSGLQFPNYSSELNVNALELDDSALYLCASSKGGESTDTQYFGPGTRLTVL.

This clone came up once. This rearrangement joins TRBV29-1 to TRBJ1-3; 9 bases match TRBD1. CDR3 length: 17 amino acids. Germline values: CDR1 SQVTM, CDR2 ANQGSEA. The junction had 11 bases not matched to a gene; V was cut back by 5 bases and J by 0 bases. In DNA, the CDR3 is TGCAGCGTTTCCGGGGACAGGGAGGCCCCCTCTGGAAACACCATATATTTT. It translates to CSVSGDREAPSGNTIYF.

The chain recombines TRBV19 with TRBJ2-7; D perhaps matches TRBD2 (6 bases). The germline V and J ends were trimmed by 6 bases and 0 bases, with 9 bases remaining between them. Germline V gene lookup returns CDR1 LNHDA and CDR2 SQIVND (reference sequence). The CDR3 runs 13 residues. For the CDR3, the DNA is TGTGCCAGTAGGGGGACTGCCTCCTACGAGCAGTACTTC. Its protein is CASRGTASYEQYF.

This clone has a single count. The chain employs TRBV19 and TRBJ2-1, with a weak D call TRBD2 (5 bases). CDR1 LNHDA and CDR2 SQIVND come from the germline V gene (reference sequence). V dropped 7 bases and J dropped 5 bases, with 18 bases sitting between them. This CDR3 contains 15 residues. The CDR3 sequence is CASTPGLSPHNEQFF. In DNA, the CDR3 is TGTGCCAGTACCCCAGGACTTTCTCCCCACAATGAGCAGTTCTTC.

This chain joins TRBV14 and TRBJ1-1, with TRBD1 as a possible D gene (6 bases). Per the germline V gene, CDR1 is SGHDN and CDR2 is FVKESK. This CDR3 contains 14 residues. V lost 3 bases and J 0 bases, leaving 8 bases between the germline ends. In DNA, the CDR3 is TGTGCCAGCAGCCACAGGGGTCTGAACACTGAAGCTTTCTTT. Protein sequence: CASSHRGLNTEAFF.

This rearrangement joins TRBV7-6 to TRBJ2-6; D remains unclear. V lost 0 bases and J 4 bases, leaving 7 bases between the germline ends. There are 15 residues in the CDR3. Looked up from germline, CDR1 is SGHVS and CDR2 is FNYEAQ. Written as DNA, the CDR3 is TGTGCCAGCAGCTTAGCGGGGTCCGGGGCCAACGTCCTGACTTTC. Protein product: CASSLAGSGANVLTF.

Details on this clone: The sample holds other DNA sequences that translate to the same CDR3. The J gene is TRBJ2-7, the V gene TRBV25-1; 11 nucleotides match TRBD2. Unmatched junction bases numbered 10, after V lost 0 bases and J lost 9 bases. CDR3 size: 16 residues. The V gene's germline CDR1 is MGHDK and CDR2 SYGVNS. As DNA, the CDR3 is TGTGCCAGCAGTGAATATAAACTAGCGGGAGCCCGAGCGCAGTACTTC. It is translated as CASSEYKLAGARAQYF.

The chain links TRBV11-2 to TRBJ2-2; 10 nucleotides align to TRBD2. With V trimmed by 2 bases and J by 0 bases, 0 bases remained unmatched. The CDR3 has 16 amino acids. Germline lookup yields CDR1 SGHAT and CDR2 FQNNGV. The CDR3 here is CASSLTSGANTGELFF. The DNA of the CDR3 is TGTGCCAGCAGCTTAACTAGCGGGGCGAACACCGGGGAGCTGTTTTTT.

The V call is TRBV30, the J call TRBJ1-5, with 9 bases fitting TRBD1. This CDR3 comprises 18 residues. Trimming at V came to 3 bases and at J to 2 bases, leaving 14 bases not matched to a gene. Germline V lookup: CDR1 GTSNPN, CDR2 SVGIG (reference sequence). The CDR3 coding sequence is TGTGCCTGGAGCCGCGGACAGGGGAGTTTTACCGGCAATCAGCCCCAGCATTTT. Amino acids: CAWSRGQGSFTGNQPQHF.